One and the same sample provided the 27 T cell receptor beta chains below, sequenced in a study of shared clonotypes between healthy human individuals. Only in-frame clones appear in the TCRdb table, and some are missing; sequencing was by immunoSEQ multiplex PCR. The data show about 2.3 million clones, 85% to 95% seen once. Sequenced input: naive CD4+ T cells from PBMCs. The subset here: CD45RA+ positively selected. Receptors originate from a young man in good health. Some clones in this sample may be carry-over from other donors' samples.

This rearrangement joins TRBV7-2 to TRBJ1-1, with D unclear. In germline, CDR1 is SGHTA, CDR2 FQGNSA. V was trimmed by 5 bases and J by 3 bases, leaving 10 bases between them. The CDR3 sequence is 13 residues long. CDR3 residues: CASSLDPYTEAFF. The CDR3 DNA reads TGTGCCAGCAGCCTCGACCCATACACTGAAGCTTTCTTT.

Regarding this clone: This specimen includes other DNA sequences encoding the same CDR3. The CDR3, as DNA: TGTGCCAGCAGCTCAGGGGGCCTGAATCAGCCCCAGCATTTT. Its translation is CASSSGGLNQPQHF. This chain uses TRBV7-9 with TRBJ1-5; 8 nucleotides agree with TRBD1. This CDR3 spans 14 amino acids. Germline CDR1 is SEHNR and CDR2 is FQNEAQ (reference sequence). J gave up 4 bases and V 4 bases, and 3 bases lay outside the gene matches.

The V and J genes are TRBV5-1 and TRBJ2-5, with D tentatively TRBD1 (6 bases). The CDR3 contains 14 residues. V lost 1 base and J lost 7, with 14 bases in between. Looked up from germline, CDR1 is SGHRS and CDR2 is YFSETQ. CDR3 protein: CASSLPQGGGTQYF. In DNA form, the CDR3 reads TGCGCCAGCAGCTTGCCACAGGGTGGGGGGACCCAGTACTTC.

The chain carries TRBV18 and TRBJ1-2, with 7 nucleotides matching TRBD1. Trimming removed 1 base from V and 6 bases from J; junction bases left unmatched: 5. Germline V gives CDR1 KGHSH, CDR2 LQKENI. This CDR3 spans 14 amino acids. The CDR3 DNA is TGTGCCAGCTCACCACTTACAGGGGAGGATGGCTACACCTTC. Its protein product is CASSPLTGEDGYTF.

In this sample, this clone turned up a few times. The CDR3 DNA is TGCAGTGCTAGACTTACGGGGGGAGCTTTCTTT. Amino acid sequence: CSARLTGGAFF. This chain connects TRBV20-1 to TRBJ1-1, with D perhaps matching TRBD1 (5 bases). Germline values: CDR1 DFQATT, CDR2 SNEGSKA (reference sequence). The CDR3 has 11 residues. The ends were cut back, 2 bases at V and 10 bases at J, with 11 bases in the middle.

In the case of this clone: This sample includes further DNA sequences coding for the same CDR3. The chain employs TRBV5-1 and TRBJ1-2, with TRBD1 identical over 9 bases. Trimming cost V 4 bases and J 8 bases; bases outside gene matches: 6. Germline-derived CDR1 and CDR2 are SGHRS and YFSETQ. There are 13 residues in the CDR3. The CDR3 spells CASSQGQGEGYTF. The CDR3 region has the DNA TGCGCCAGCAGCCAGGGACAGGGAGAAGGCTACACCTTC.

In its sample, this clone was seen once. The same CDR3 can be traced to other DNA sequences in this sample. This chain uses TRBV18 with TRBJ1-5; 7 bases line up with TRBD1. The germline V gene has CDR1 KGHSH and CDR2 LQKENI. CDR3 length: 15 residues. V gave up 2 bases and J gave up 2 bases; unmatched junction bases: 3. This chain's CDR3 is CASSPGTGGNQPQHF. The DNA of the CDR3 is TGTGCCAGCTCACCAGGTACAGGGGGCAATCAGCCCCAGCATTTT.

The J gene is TRBJ1-2, the V gene TRBV6-6; the D gene is possibly TRBD1 (6 bases). The CDR3 loop spans 13 amino acids. Deletions cut 7 bases from V and 4 bases from J, with 13 bases between. From germline, CDR1 is MNHNY and CDR2 SVGAGI (reference sequence). DNA of the CDR3: TGTGCCAGCACCAAAAGGGGGTTCTATGGCTACACCTTC. This codes for CASTKRGFYGYTF.

This chain uses TRBV11-2 with TRBJ2-7, with 7 bases fitting TRBD1. This CDR3 contains 16 residues. Unmatched junction bases numbered 13, after V lost 1 base and J lost 7 bases. Germline assignment: CDR1 SGHAT and CDR2 FQNNGV. DNA for the CDR3: TGTGCCAGCAGCTTAGCTTGGGACAGACCAAACGGGGAGCAGTACTTC. The encoded protein is CASSLAWDRPNGEQYF. Using reference TRBV11-2 and TRBJ2-7 for the parts outside the CDR3, the full variable domain is EAGVAQSPRYKIIEKRQSVAFWCNPISGHATLYWYQQILGQGPKLLIQFQNNGVVDDSQLPKDRFSAERLKGVDSTLKIQPAKLEDSAVYLCASSLAWDRPNGEQYFGPGTRLTVT.

This clone has just one count. The chain links TRBV28 to TRBJ2-7; D is ambiguous. Germline CDR1 reads MDHEN; CDR2 reads SYDVKM. This CDR3 is built from 13 residues. Trimming shortened V by 10 bases and J by 0 bases, and 13 bases separated the two germline ends. The CDR3 DNA follows: TGTGCCACAAGCCTTCATCTCTCCTACGAGCAGTACTTC. The encoded protein is CATSLHLSYEQYF.

The chain combines TRBV4-1 with TRBJ1-1; tentatively, D is TRBD1 (6 bases). V lost 4 bases to trimming and J lost 6 bases, with 15 bases between them. Germline-derived CDR1 and CDR2 are MGHRA and YSYEKL. The CDR3 loop spans 14 amino acids. The CDR3 loop is CASSLDTGFAEAFF. DNA of the CDR3: TGCGCCAGCAGCCTAGACACAGGGTTTGCTGAAGCTTTCTTT.

Comment on this clone: The sample holds other DNA sequences that translate to the same CDR3. The chain couples TRBV30 to TRBJ1-5; D is ambiguous. V dropped 1 base and J dropped 4 bases, with 5 bases sitting between them. The CDR3 is made up of 12 amino acids. Germline CDR1 is GTSNPN and CDR2 is SVGIG (reference sequence). In DNA, the CDR3 is TGTGCCTGGAGTGGGTCGAATCAGCCCCAGCATTTT. The encoded protein is CAWSGSNQPQHF.

The chain is built from TRBV27 and TRBJ1-1; a possible D gene is TRBD1 (5 bases). Trimming took 4 bases from V and 2 from J, leaving 11 bases between them. The V gene's germline CDR1 is MNHEY and CDR2 SMNVEV (reference sequence). The CDR3 spans 14 residues. The CDR3 nucleotides are TGTGCCAGCAGTTCCCAAAGGACAAACACTGAAGCTTTCTTT. Protein: CASSSQRTNTEAFF.

This clone was found once. The V and J genes are TRBV5-1 and TRBJ2-6; 15 nucleotides match TRBD2. The CDR3 spans 20 residues. J lost 4 bases, V lost 3 bases, and 11 bases had no gene match. CDR1 SGHRS and CDR2 YFSETQ come from the germline V gene. The CDR3 loop is CASSSYRTSGRAEGANVLTF. In DNA, the CDR3 is TGCGCCAGCAGCTCTTACCGGACTAGCGGGAGGGCGGAAGGGGCCAACGTCCTGACTTTC.

This clone was seen just once. This chain uses TRBV29-1 with TRBJ2-2; no definite D call. V shed 4 bases and J shed 5 bases, with 20 bases lying between them. The CDR3 covers 16 residues. Germline V gene data show CDR1 as SQVTM and CDR2 as ANQGSEA. This chain's CDR3 is CSVGFPPHTLTGELFF. The DNA for the CDR3 is TGCAGCGTTGGCTTCCCTCCGCATACCTTAACCGGGGAGCTGTTTTTT.

The chain combines TRBV7-2 with TRBJ2-6, with D maybe TRBD2 (6 bases). V lost 1 base, J lost 4 bases, and 14 bases lay in between. Germline-derived CDR1 and CDR2 are SGHTA and FQGNSA. The CDR3 extends over 17 amino acids. CDR3 protein: CASSLVGGSSGANVLTF. The CDR3 DNA is TGTGCCAGCAGCTTAGTTGGGGGGTCCTCCGGGGCCAACGTCCTGACTTTC.

This clone was detected once. This chain links TRBV28 with TRBJ1-5; D gene ambiguous. V lost 4 bases, J lost 15 bases, and 13 bases lay in between. CDR3 length: 11 residues. Germline CDR1 is MDHEN and CDR2 is SYDVKM. For the CDR3, the DNA is TGTGCCAGCAGTTCTCCGGGAGCGCTGCATTTT. Translation gives CASSSPGALHF. The whole variable domain, remainder taken from reference TRBV28 and TRBJ1-5, is DVKVTQSSRYLVKRTGEKVFLECVQDMDHENMFWYRQDPGLGLRLIYFSYDVKMKEKGDIPEGYSVSREKKERFSLILESASTNQTSMYLCASSSPGALHFGDGTRLSIL.

V gene TRBV27 combines with J gene TRBJ2-5, with TRBD2 matching over 8 bases. Germline trimming cut 4 bases from V and 5 bases from J; bases unmatched to any gene: 3. Germline lookup yields CDR1 MNHEY and CDR2 SMNVEV (reference sequence). This CDR3 has 13 amino acids. The CDR3 is CASSSREGETQYF. The DNA for the CDR3 is TGTGCCAGCAGTTCTCGGGAGGGGGAGACCCAGTACTTC.

This clone is a singleton in its sample. The rearrangement links TRBV6-1 to TRBJ1-5; D is undetermined. The CDR3 has 12 residues. CDR1 is MNHNS, CDR2 SASEGT, per germline. V lost 4 bases, J lost 3 bases, and 4 bases lay in between. CDR3 DNA sequence: TGTGCCAGCAGTGGCGTCAATCAGCCCCAGCATTTT. The encoded protein is CASSGVNQPQHF.

The CDR3 loop is CASSKTSGRSYNEQFF. DNA for the CDR3: TGTGCCAGCAGCAAGACTAGCGGGAGGTCGTACAATGAGCAGTTCTTC. This rearrangement joins TRBV11-3 to TRBJ2-1, with 13 bases aligning to TRBD2. Losses at the gene ends were 5 bases for V and 4 bases for J; bases not matched to a gene: 5. In germline, CDR1 is SGHNT, CDR2 YENEEA. CDR3 size: 16 residues. The variable domain in full, with the rest retrieved from reference TRBV11-3 and TRBJ2-1, is EAGVVQSPRYKIIEKKQPVAFWCNPISGHNTLYWYLQNLGQGPELLIRYENEEAVDDSQLPKDRFSAERLKGVDSTLKIQPAELGDSAVYLCASSKTSGRSYNEQFFGPGTRLTVL.

This clone was detected only once. The identical CDR3 is also encoded by other nucleotide sequences in the sample. V is TRBV19 and J is TRBJ1-5; no firm D call. V was cut by 4 bases and J by 3 bases, with 7 bases left in between. Germline V gene lookup returns CDR1 LNHDA and CDR2 SQIVND (reference sequence). This CDR3 has 13 residues. The CDR3 here is CASSRGVNQPQHF. CDR3 sequence (DNA): TGTGCCAGTAGTAGAGGCGTCAATCAGCCCCAGCATTTT.

The chain combines TRBV4-1 with TRBJ1-2, with no clear D. Germline values: CDR1 MGHRA, CDR2 YSYEKL. Trimming removed 1 base from V and 11 bases from J, with 17 bases in between. The CDR3 totals 14 residues. The CDR3 sequence is CASSQGPPEWWYTF. DNA for the CDR3: TGCGCCAGCAGCCAAGGCCCGCCCGAGTGGTGGTACACCTTC.

The V gene is TRBV19, the J gene TRBJ1-1; D remains ambiguous. V was shortened by 7 bases and J by 2 bases, with 17 bases between the two germline ends. Germline CDR1 and CDR2: LNHDA and SQIVND (reference sequence). The CDR3 has 15 amino acids. CDR3 protein: CASKPGRASNTEAFF. CDR3 nucleotides: TGTGCCAGTAAACCCGGGCGGGCCTCCAACACTGAAGCTTTCTTT.

The rearrangement links TRBV21-1 to TRBJ2-4; the D segment call TRBD1 is taken from the table without a DNA check. TRBV21-1 corresponds to a pseudogene. This CDR3 region has 14 residues. The CDR3 here is CASGRGWSKNIQYF. CDR3 nucleotides: TGTGCCAGTGGCAGGGGTTGGTCCAAAAACATTCAGTACTTC.

This clone occurred once. This sample also contains other DNA sequences that code for the same CDR3. This chain uses TRBV2 with TRBJ2-3; 8 bases are a match to TRBD1. Germline CDR1 SNHLY, CDR2 FYNNEI. V trimming: 6 bases; J trimming: 1 base; junction bases outside the gene matches: 3. CDR3 length: 14 residues. In DNA, the CDR3 is TGTGCCAGCAGCCCGGACAGGGGCACAGATACGCAGTATTTT. It is translated as CASSPDRGTDTQYF.

The V call is TRBV19, the J call TRBJ2-7; possible D gene TRBD1, 6 bases. Germline V gene sequence: CDR1 LNHDA, CDR2 SQIVND (reference sequence). V was trimmed by 2 bases and J by 2 bases, leaving 13 bases between them. This CDR3 region has 15 residues. The CDR3 sequence: CASSILLGAPYEQYF. In DNA form, the CDR3 reads TGTGCCAGTAGTATACTGCTGGGGGCTCCCTACGAGCAGTACTTC.

The chain recombines TRBV5-1 with TRBJ2-1, with 8 bases aligning to TRBD2. V dropped 1 base and J dropped 2; count of bases not matched to a gene: 11. In germline, CDR1 is SGHRS, CDR2 YFSETQ. The CDR3 runs to 18 residues. CDR3 in DNA: TGCGCCAGCAGCTTGCTTCCGGGAGGGCCCTCGACCTACAATGAGCAGTTCTTC. This gives the protein CASSLLPGGPSTYNEQFF.